Shown below are 2 T cell receptor beta chains from a single sample sequenced in a study of early T cells in non-severe SARS-CoV-2 infection. Each CDR3 protein is one row after TCRdb ran MiXCR on the 5' RACE reads. The data hold 28,000 or so distinct CDR3 sequences, with under 7.5% observed a single time. The sequenced material came from whole blood. The source of these receptors is an adult who was a healthcare worker with PCR-confirmed SARS-CoV-2 infection or an uninfected control (not recorded which).

The table lists this clonotype with many counts. The V and J genes are TRBV2 and TRBJ1-3; TRBD1 aligns across 8 bases. The CDR3 contains 15 residues. Germline lookup yields CDR1 SNHLY and CDR2 FYNNEI. The ends lost 1 base at V and 2 bases at J; junction bases unmatched: 1. CDR3 sequence (DNA): TGTGCCAGCAGTGAAGGGGGACAGGCTGGAAACACCATATATTTT. It codes for CASSEGGQAGNTIYF.

This chain links TRBV11-3 with TRBJ2-5, with D perhaps matching TRBD1 (6 bases). V was clipped by 5 bases and J by 5 bases, with 12 bases between them. The CDR3 covers 13 residues. The V gene's germline CDR1 is SGHNT and CDR2 YENEEA. The CDR3 reads CASSLQGRETQYF. CDR3 bases: TGTGCCAGCAGCCTACAGGGTCGGGAGACCCAGTACTTC.